This T cell receptor (beta chain) stems from a study of CD8 T cells in Susac syndrome. The RNA, about 0.5 to 1 ug, was put through reverse transcription using random hexamers. The amplification used immunoSEQ multiplex PCR on TCR beta CDR3; it spanned 54 Vbeta and 13 Jbeta. TCRdb analysed the immunoSEQ multiplex PCR reads with MiXCR anew, one entry per CDR3 protein. There are about 140,000 distinct CDR3 sequences in the sample; approximately 95% occur only once, and approximately 0.18% lies in the top ten. Germline V gene data show CDR1 as SGHAT and CDR2 as FQNNGV. V lost 6 bases and J 11 bases, leaving 13 bases between the germline ends. The CDR3 runs 11 residues. Notes on the study in general: Susac-specific public clones were found in total CD8+ and CD8+ TEMRA repertoires, numbering approximately 16 and five, respectively.

Concerning this clonotype: What it binds is unknown.

The material sequenced was CD8+ T cells from PBMCs. The chain joins TRBV11-2 to TRBJ1-1; D is possibly TRBD1 (6 bases). The sequence was obtained from a human donor with Susac syndrome. CDR3: CASRISGAAFF. CDR3 DNA sequence: TGTGCCAGCAGGATATCAGGGGCCGCTTTCTTT.